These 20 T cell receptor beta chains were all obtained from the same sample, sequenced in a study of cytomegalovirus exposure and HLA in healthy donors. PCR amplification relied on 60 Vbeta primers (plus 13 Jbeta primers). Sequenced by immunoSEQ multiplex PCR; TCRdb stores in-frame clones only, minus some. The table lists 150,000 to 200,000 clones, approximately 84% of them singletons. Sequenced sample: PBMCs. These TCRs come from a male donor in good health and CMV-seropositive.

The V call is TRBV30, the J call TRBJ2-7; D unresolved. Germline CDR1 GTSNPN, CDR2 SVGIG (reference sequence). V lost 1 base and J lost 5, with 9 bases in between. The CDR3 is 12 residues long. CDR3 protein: CAWSAHRDEQYF. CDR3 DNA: TGTGCCTGGAGTGCACACAGAGACGAGCAGTACTTC.

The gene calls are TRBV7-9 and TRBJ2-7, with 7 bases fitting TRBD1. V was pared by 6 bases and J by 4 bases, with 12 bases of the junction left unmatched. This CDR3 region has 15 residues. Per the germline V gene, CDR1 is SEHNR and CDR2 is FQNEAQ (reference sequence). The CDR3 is CASSKQGMPPYEQYF. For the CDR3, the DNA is TGTGCCAGCAGTAAACAGGGGATGCCACCTTACGAGCAGTACTTC.

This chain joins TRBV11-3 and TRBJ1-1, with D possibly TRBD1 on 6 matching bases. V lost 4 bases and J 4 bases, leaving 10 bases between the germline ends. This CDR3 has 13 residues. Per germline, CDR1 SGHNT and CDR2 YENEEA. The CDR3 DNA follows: TGTGCCAGCAGCTCAGGACAGCTCACTGAAGCTTTCTTT. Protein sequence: CASSSGQLTEAFF. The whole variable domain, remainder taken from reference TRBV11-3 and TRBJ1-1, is EAGVVQSPRYKIIEKKQPVAFWCNPISGHNTLYWYLQNLGQGPELLIRYENEEAVDDSQLPKDRFSAERLKGVDSTLKIQPAELGDSAVYLCASSSGQLTEAFFGQGTRLTVV.

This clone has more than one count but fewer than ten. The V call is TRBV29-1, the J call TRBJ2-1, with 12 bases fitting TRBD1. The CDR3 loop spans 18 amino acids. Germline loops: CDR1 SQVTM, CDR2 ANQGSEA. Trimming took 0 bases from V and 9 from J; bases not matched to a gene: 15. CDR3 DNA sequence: TGCAGCGTTGAAGATTCCCCCTCCGGGACAGGGGGCTACTGTGAGCAGTTCTTC. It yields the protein CSVEDSPSGTGGYCEQFF.

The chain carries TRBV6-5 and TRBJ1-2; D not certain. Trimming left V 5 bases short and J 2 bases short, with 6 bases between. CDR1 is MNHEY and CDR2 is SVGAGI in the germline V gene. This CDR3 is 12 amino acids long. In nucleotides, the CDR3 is TGTGCCAGCAGTGGCCAGAACTATGGCTACACCTTC. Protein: CASSGQNYGYTF.

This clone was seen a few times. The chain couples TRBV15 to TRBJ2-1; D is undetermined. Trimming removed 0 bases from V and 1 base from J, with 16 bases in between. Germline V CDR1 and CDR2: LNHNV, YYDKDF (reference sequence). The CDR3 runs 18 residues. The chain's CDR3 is CATSREAARYSSYNEQFF. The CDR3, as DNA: TGTGCCACCAGCAGAGAGGCAGCGCGCTATTCATCCTACAATGAGCAGTTCTTC.

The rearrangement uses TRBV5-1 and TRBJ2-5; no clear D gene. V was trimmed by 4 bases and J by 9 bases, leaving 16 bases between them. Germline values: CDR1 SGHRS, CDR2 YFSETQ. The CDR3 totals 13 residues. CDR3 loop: CASSTSPILPQYF. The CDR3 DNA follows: TGCGCCAGCAGCACGTCCCCGATACTTCCCCAGTACTTC. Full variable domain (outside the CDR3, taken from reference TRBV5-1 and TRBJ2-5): KAGVTQTPRYLIKTRGQQVTLSCSPISGHRSVSWYQQTPGQGLQFLFEYFSETQRNKGNFPGRFSGRQFSNSRSEMNVSTLELGDSALYLCASSTSPILPQYFGPGTRLLVL.

The CDR3 DNA reads TGCGCCAGCAGCCACGGACAGGTGGAAGATACGCAGTATTTT. Protein sequence: CASSHGQVEDTQYF. The chain has TRBV5-1 and TRBJ2-3; 7 nucleotides agree with TRBD1. Germline CDR1 and CDR2: SGHRS and YFSETQ. This CDR3 comprises 14 residues. J lost 5 bases, V lost 4 bases, and 7 bases had no gene match. The whole variable domain, filled in from reference TRBV5-1 and TRBJ2-3, reads KAGVTQTPRYLIKTRGQQVTLSCSPISGHRSVSWYQQTPGQGLQFLFEYFSETQRNKGNFPGRFSGRQFSNSRSEMNVSTLELGDSALYLCASSHGQVEDTQYFGPGTRLTVL.

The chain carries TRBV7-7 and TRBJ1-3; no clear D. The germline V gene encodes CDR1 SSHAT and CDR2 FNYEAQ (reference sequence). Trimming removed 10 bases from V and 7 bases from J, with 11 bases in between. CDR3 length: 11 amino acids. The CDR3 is CATLDGNTIYF. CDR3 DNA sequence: TGTGCCACCCTTGACGGGAACACCATATATTTT.

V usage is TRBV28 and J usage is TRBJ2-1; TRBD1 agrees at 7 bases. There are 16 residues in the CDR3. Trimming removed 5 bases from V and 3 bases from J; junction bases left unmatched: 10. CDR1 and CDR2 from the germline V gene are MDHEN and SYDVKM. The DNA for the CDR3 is TGTGCCAGCAGTACACCGACAGGGTTTCTCTACAATGAGCAGTTCTTC. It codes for CASSTPTGFLYNEQFF. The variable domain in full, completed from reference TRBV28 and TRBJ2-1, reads DVKVTQSSRYLVKRTGEKVFLECVQDMDHENMFWYRQDPGLGLRLIYFSYDVKMKEKGDIPEGYSVSREKKERFSLILESASTNQTSMYLCASSTPTGFLYNEQFFGPGTRLTVL.

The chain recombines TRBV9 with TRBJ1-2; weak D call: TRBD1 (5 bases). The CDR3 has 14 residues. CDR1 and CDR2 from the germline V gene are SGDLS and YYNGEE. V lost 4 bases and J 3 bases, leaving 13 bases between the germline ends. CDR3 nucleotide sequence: TGTGCCAGCAGCCCAACTTCAGGGCACTATGGCTACACCTTC. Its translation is CASSPTSGHYGYTF.

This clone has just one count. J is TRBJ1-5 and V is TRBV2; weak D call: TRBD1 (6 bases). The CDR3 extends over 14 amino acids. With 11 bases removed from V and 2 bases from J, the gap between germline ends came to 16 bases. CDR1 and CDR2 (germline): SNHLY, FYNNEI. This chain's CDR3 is CASRGGWGNQPQHF. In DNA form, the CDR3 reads TGTGCCTCTAGGGGGGGCTGGGGCAATCAGCCCCAGCATTTT. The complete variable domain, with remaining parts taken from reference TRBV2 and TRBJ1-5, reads EPEVTQTPSHQVTQMGQEVILRCVPISNHLYFYWYRQILGQKVEFLVSFYNNEISEKSEIFDDQFSVERPDGSNFTLKIRSTKLEDSAMYFCASRGGWGNQPQHFGDGTRLSIL.

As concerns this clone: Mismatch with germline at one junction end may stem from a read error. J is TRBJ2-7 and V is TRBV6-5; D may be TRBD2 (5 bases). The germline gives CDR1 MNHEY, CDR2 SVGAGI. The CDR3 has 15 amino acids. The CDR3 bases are TGTTCCAGCAGTTACCGGCGGGCGGGCCTCCACGAGCAGTACTTC. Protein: CSSSYRRAGLHEQYF.

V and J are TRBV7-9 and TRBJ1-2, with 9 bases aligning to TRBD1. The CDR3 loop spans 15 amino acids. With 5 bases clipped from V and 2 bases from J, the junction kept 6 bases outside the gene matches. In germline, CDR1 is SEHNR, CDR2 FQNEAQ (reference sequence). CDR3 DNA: TGTGCCAGCAGCCCGAAGGGACAGGGAAACTATGGCTACACCTTC. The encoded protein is CASSPKGQGNYGYTF. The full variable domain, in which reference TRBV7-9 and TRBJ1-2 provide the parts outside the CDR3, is DTGVSQNPRHKITKRGQNVTFRCDPISEHNRLYWYRQTLGQGPEFLTYFQNEAQLEKSRLLSDRFSAERPKGSFSTLEIQRTEQGDSAMYLCASSPKGQGNYGYTFGSGTRLTVV.

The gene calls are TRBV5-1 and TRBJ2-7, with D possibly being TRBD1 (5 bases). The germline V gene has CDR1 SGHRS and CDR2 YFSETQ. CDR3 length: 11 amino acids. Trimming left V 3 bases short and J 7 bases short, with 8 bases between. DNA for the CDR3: TGCGCCAGCAGCTCAAACAGGGAGCAGTACTTC. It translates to CASSSNREQYF.

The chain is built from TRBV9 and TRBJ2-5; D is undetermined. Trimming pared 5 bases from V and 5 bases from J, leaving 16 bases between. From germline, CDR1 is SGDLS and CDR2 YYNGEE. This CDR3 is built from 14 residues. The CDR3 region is CASSSLLSKETQYF. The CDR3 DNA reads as TGTGCCAGCAGTTCATTGTTGAGCAAGGAGACCCAGTACTTC.

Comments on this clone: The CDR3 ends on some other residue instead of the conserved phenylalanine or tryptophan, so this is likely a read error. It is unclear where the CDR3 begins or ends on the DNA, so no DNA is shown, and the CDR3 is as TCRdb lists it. The CDR3 sequence: CASSLVGGQSEL. This chain links TRBV11-2 with TRBJ1-1; no check of the table's D call, TRBD1, against the DNA was made. The CDR3 length is 12 residues, termini included. Germline V lookup: CDR1 SGHAT, CDR2 FQNNGV.

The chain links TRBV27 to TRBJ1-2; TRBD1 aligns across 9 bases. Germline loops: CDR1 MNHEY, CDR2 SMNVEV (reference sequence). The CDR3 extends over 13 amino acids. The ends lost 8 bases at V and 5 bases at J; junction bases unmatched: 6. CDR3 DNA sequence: TGTGCCAGCTCGGACAGGGGTTGGTATGGCTACACCTTC. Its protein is CASSDRGWYGYTF.

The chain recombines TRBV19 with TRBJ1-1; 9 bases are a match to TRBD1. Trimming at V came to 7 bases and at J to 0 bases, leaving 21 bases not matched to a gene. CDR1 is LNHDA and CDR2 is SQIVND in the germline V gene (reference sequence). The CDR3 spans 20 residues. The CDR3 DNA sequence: TGTGCCAGTACCTCGTATCGGACCTTTGGACAGGGGAGTTTGAACACTGAAGCTTTCTTT. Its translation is CASTSYRTFGQGSLNTEAFF.

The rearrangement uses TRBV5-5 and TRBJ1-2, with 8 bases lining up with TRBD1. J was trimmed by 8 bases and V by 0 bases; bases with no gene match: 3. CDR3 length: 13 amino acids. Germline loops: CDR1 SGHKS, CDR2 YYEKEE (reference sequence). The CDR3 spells CASSLGAGGGYTF. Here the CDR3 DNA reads TGTGCCAGCAGCTTGGGGGCAGGGGGCGGCTACACCTTC.